This T cell receptor (beta chain) was observed in a study of T cell responses to AZD1222 COVID-19 vaccine. Findings of the study overall: Baseline seropositives among AZD1222 recipients totaled only five or six. Distributed over spike, vaccine-associated CD4 TCRs predominated at 160-218 and 743-854. Samples come after the peak T cell response, not at day 14.

The CDR3 runs 14 residues. Germline CDR1 and CDR2: SGHAT and FQDESV (reference sequence). Trimming at V came to 4 bases and at J to 4 bases, leaving 6 bases not matched to a gene. Note on this clone: The antigen remains unidentified.

Clones were read by immunoSEQ multiplex PCR, and TCRdb kept only the in-frame ones, dropping some. The sample includes 180,000 or so clones, around 94% of them seen just once. This receptor was identified in an adult in good health. The chain combines TRBV11-1 with TRBJ1-1, with 7 bases matching TRBD1. Sequencing used peripheral blood, obtained on day 0 of AZD1222 vaccination. In DNA form, the CDR3 reads TGTGCCAGCAGCTATCGAAGGGGGCCCACTGAAGCTTTCTTT. This gives the protein CASSYRRGPTEAFF.